This paragraph reports one TCR beta chain. This sample was taken from a study of blood T cell repertoires in COVID-19. Turning to the study itself: Samples of COVID-19 (acute and convalescent) were obtained from the United States, Italy and Spain. Sources were T cells, B-cell-depleted T cells, or PBMCs; the material itself was cDNA or gDNA.

As originally analysed: Reference gene primers were amplified, and this amplification served to estimate nucleated cell counts. Method: immunoSEQ multiplex PCR; TCRdb's copy keeps in-frame clones and lacks some. The V and J calls and clone size come from that table; D and trimming were worked out from the DNA. The repertoire includes 300,000 to 400,000 clones, 91% of them detected once, and 3% to 4% sits in the top ten. This CDR3 region has 15 residues. This clonotype originated in a woman in her late teens or twenties who had recovered from COVID-19. The sample comprised peripheral blood. The chain carries TRBV21-1 and TRBJ1-1. TRBV21-1 corresponds to a pseudogene. This chain's CDR3 is CASSKGRDLNTEAFF. CDR3 nucleotides: TGTGCCAGCAGCAAAGGCAGGGACTTGAACACTGAAGCTTTCTTT.